One sample yielded the 27 T cell receptor beta chains listed below, sequenced in a study of blood T cell repertoires in COVID-19. Here immunoSEQ multiplex PCR was the method, and the copy in TCRdb shows in-frame clones only, minus some. The table lists roughly 160,000 clones, 60% to 85% of them singletons, with around 8.1% in the top ten. Specimen: peripheral blood. The receptors come from a woman in her fifties or sixties with COVID-19, enrolled during active disease.

This clone was counted once. The rearrangement joins TRBV6-6 to TRBJ2-5; perhaps TRBD2 as D (7 bases). This CDR3 spans 15 amino acids. Trimming left V 5 bases short and J 5 bases short, with 18 bases between. The V gene's germline CDR1 is MNHNY and CDR2 SVGAGI (reference sequence). The CDR3 loop reads CASSAQAGARETQYF. Here the CDR3 DNA reads TGTGCCAGCAGTGCCCAGGCGGGGGCGCGGGAGACCCAGTACTTC.

The V and J genes are TRBV24-1 and TRBJ2-3; possibly TRBD1 for D (6 bases). Trimming took 5 bases from V and 0 from J, leaving 17 bases between them. The CDR3 extends over 17 amino acids. Germline lookup yields CDR1 KGHDR and CDR2 SFDVKD. The CDR3, as DNA: TGTGCCACCAGTGGGACAGCAAAATTCGCTAGCACAGATACGCAGTATTTT. It specifies CATSGTAKFASTDTQYF.

The rearrangement links TRBV2 to TRBJ1-3, with D hard to call. The CDR3 length is 14 residues. The V and J ends lost 7 bases and 2 bases respectively, with 12 bases between them. CDR1 SNHLY and CDR2 FYNNEI come from the germline V gene. In DNA form, the CDR3 reads TGTGCCAGCAATCCCTTCCGGGCTGGAAACACCATATATTTT. Translating gives CASNPFRAGNTIYF.

V gene TRBV14 combines with J gene TRBJ2-7; D gene unclear. V was clipped by 0 bases and J by 2 bases, with 11 bases between them. The length of the CDR3 is 15 residues. CDR1 SGHDN and CDR2 FVKESK come from the germline V gene. The CDR3 DNA follows: TGTGCCAGCAGCCAAGAGTCTAGGCCCACCTACGAGCAGTACTTC. It yields the protein CASSQESRPTYEQYF.

The V gene is TRBV5-4, the J gene TRBJ2-5; a weak D match, TRBD1 (5 bases). Germline CDR1 reads SGHNT; CDR2 reads YYREEE (reference sequence). The CDR3 loop spans 13 amino acids. V was cut by 6 bases and J by 2 bases, with 11 bases left in between. DNA for the CDR3: TGTGCCAGCAACGAAAAGGGGCAAGAGACCCAGTACTTC. This translates into CASNEKGQETQYF. Variable domain in full (rest from reference TRBV5-4 and TRBJ2-5): ETGVTQSPTHLIKTRGQQVTLRCSSQSGHNTVSWYQQALGQGPQFIFQYYREEENGRGNFPPRFSGLQFPNYSSELNVNALELDDSALYLCASNEKGQETQYFGPGTRLLVL.

This clone was counted once. The chain couples TRBV6-5 to TRBJ2-5, with TRBD2 matching over 9 bases. The V gene's germline CDR1 is MNHEY and CDR2 SVGAGI. The CDR3 is 15 amino acids. With V trimmed by 6 bases and J by 5 bases, 10 bases remained unmatched. CDR3 region: CASRRIAGVGETQYF. Written as DNA, the CDR3 is TGTGCCAGCAGGCGAATAGCGGGAGTGGGTGAGACCCAGTACTTC.

The chain joins TRBV3-1 (or the pseudogene TRBV3-2) to TRBJ2-7; 7 positions agree with TRBD1. Germline-derived CDR1 and CDR2 are LGHDT and YNNKEL (reference sequence). The V and J ends lost 4 bases and 4 bases, in that order; junction bases with no gene match: 13. This CDR3 is built from 16 residues. The CDR3 DNA is TGTGCCAGCAGCCTCGGACAGGCGCCAACTGGATACGAGCAGTACTTC. This gives the protein CASSLGQAPTGYEQYF.

The chain joins TRBV9 to TRBJ1-6; D remains unclear. Germline loops: CDR1 SGDLS, CDR2 YYNGEE. V dropped 0 bases and J dropped 6 bases, with 16 bases sitting between them. CDR3 size: 17 residues. CDR3 sequence reads: CASSVGPRRVTNSPLHF. The CDR3 DNA is TGTGCCAGCAGCGTAGGTCCTCGGAGGGTCACTAATTCACCCCTCCACTTT. Looking up the rest from reference TRBV9 and TRBJ1-6 gives the full variable domain: DSGVTQTPKHLITATGQRVTLRCSPRSGDLSVYWYQQSLDQGLQFLIQYYNGEERAKGNILERFSAQQFPDLHSELNLSSLELGDSALYFCASSVGPRRVTNSPLHFGNGTRLTVT.

This chain links TRBV5-4 with TRBJ2-7; D may be TRBD2 (6 bases). Germline V CDR1 and CDR2: SGHNT, YYREEE (reference sequence). V lost 3 bases and J lost 0, with 10 bases in between. The CDR3 covers 14 residues. The CDR3 coding sequence is TGTGCCAGCAGCTCCGAGACTAGCTCCTACGAGCAGTACTTC. This codes for CASSSETSSYEQYF.

The V and J genes are TRBV18 and TRBJ2-5; tentatively, D is TRBD2 (5 bases). CDR3 length: 16 residues. Trimming took off 2 bases at V and 0 bases at J, with 13 bases between the two ends. The germline V gene has CDR1 KGHSH and CDR2 LQKENI. CDR3 nucleotides: TGTGCCAGCTCACCAAGTACCGCGGGCTACCAAGAGACCCAGTACTTC. This codes for CASSPSTAGYQETQYF.

V is TRBV5-1 and J is TRBJ1-6; 12 bases line up with TRBD1. The germline V gene has CDR1 SGHRS and CDR2 YFSETQ. The V gene end was trimmed by 3 bases and the J gene end by 7 bases; junction bases not matched to a gene: 8. This CDR3 is built from 17 residues. The CDR3 loop reads CASSSTPGTGGNSPLHF. The CDR3, as DNA: TGCGCCAGCAGCTCTACTCCCGGGACAGGGGGCAATTCACCCCTCCACTTT.

V is TRBV3-1 (or the pseudogene TRBV3-2) and J is TRBJ1-2, with D perhaps TRBD1 (6 bases). Deletions cut 3 bases from V and 8 bases from J, with 19 bases between. CDR3 size: 15 residues. CDR1 and CDR2 from the germline V gene are LGHDT and YNNKEL (reference sequence). In DNA, the CDR3 is TGTGCCAGCAGCCATGGTGGCAACAGGGAAGGCGGCTACACCTTC. This encodes CASSHGGNREGGYTF.

This clone was detected only a few times. The chain employs TRBV7-2 and TRBJ2-2; D may be TRBD1 (5 bases). Germline assignment: CDR1 SGHTA and CDR2 FQGNSA. This CDR3 has 16 residues. Between the trimmed V and J ends, which lost 1 base and 0 bases, there was a span of 9 bases. CDR3 bases: TGTGCCAGCAGCTTAGGGACACCTACGAACACCGGGGAGCTGTTTTTT. It encodes CASSLGTPTNTGELFF.

This chain connects TRBV19 to TRBJ2-1; 9 bases fit TRBD1. There are 15 residues in the CDR3. Germline CDR1 is LNHDA and CDR2 is SQIVND (reference sequence). V dropped 6 bases and J dropped 8; count of bases not matched to a gene: 11. Written as DNA, the CDR3 is TGTGCCAGTAGAGAGAGACAGGGGGGTTACCATGAGCAGTTCTTC. Translated, it gives CASRERQGGYHEQFF.

This clone was seen a single time. The chain uses TRBV28 and TRBJ1-2; 11 nucleotides agree with TRBD1. The J segment lost 6 bases and the V segment lost 8 bases, leaving 8 bases of the junction unmatched. In germline, CDR1 is MDHEN, CDR2 SYDVKM. The CDR3 is made up of 14 amino acids. The CDR3 DNA reads TGTGCCAGCTTTGCGGGACAGGGGGTCGATGGCTACACCTTC. Translation: CASFAGQGVDGYTF.

The CDR3 region has the DNA TGTGCCAGTAGTATCGGGTGGGGGACAGGAGGCTATGGCTACACCTTC. Its translation: CASSIGWGTGGYGYTF. The rearrangement uses TRBV19 and TRBJ1-2; 8 bases match TRBD1. This CDR3 has 16 amino acids. Trimming removed 3 bases from V and 4 bases from J; junction bases left unmatched: 10. Germline CDR1 and CDR2: LNHDA and SQIVND (reference sequence).

The chain employs TRBV28 and TRBJ2-5, with 10 bases aligning to TRBD2. This CDR3 region has 17 residues. V was pared by 3 bases and J by 4 bases, with 11 bases of the junction left unmatched. From germline, CDR1 is MDHEN and CDR2 SYDVKM. CDR3 amino acids: CASSFHTSGAEGETQYF. DNA for the CDR3: TGTGCCAGCAGTTTCCATACTAGCGGGGCGGAGGGAGAGACCCAGTACTTC.

This clone was observed a single time. The rearrangement joins TRBV7-3 to TRBJ2-1; D is undetermined. Germline V gives CDR1 SGHTA, CDR2 FQGTGA. V was clipped by 5 bases and J by 9 bases, with 14 bases between them. This CDR3 spans 13 amino acids. CDR3 loop: CASSADPPSEQFF. CDR3 nucleotide sequence: TGTGCCAGCAGCGCCGACCCGCCTAGTGAGCAGTTCTTC.

V and J are TRBV6-6 and TRBJ1-6, with D possibly matching TRBD1 (6 bases). Trimming took 5 bases from V and 0 from J, leaving 17 bases between them. The germline CDR1 and CDR2 sequences are MNHNY and SVGAGI (reference sequence). There are 18 residues in the CDR3. The CDR3 DNA sequence: TGTGCCAGCAGTCTTTCATCCAGGGGCACCTCCTATAATTCACCCCTCCACTTT. Translated, it gives CASSLSSRGTSYNSPLHF.

The chain uses TRBV6-6 and TRBJ2-1, with 8 nucleotides matching TRBD2. CDR1 is MNHNY, CDR2 SVGAGI, per germline (reference sequence). The V segment lost 5 bases and the J segment 2 bases; nucleotides outside the gene matches: 8. This CDR3 contains 16 residues. The CDR3 bases are TGTGCCAGCAGTAAAGGCGGGGGGCGGGCCTACAATGAGCAGTTCTTC. Its translation is CASSKGGGRAYNEQFF.

The chain has TRBV9 and TRBJ2-1; 8 bases map to TRBD2. CDR1 and CDR2 from the germline V gene are SGDLS and YYNGEE. CDR3 length: 17 amino acids. V shed 4 bases, J shed 3 bases, and the junction held 12 bases outside the gene matches. The CDR3 nucleotides are TGTGCCAGCAGCCCAAGAAGCGGGAGTGACTACTACAATGAGCAGTTCTTC. Encoded protein: CASSPRSGSDYYNEQFF.

The chain couples TRBV2 to TRBJ1-2; TRBD1 matches 9 bases. With 7 bases clipped from V and 4 bases from J, the junction kept 4 bases outside the gene matches. The CDR3 covers 13 residues. From germline, CDR1 is SNHLY and CDR2 FYNNEI. CDR3 residues: CASTGQGFYGYTF. The CDR3 DNA sequence: TGTGCCAGCACGGGACAGGGTTTCTATGGCTACACCTTC.

This clone has a single count. DNA for the CDR3: TGTGCCAGCAGTTTCGACCAACCCGGGAGCGAGCAGTACTTC. Translated, it gives CASSFDQPGSEQYF. The chain uses TRBV27 and TRBJ2-7, with D perhaps TRBD2 (6 bases). The CDR3 has 14 residues. V gave up 3 bases and J gave up 6 bases, with 15 bases separating them. Germline values: CDR1 MNHEY, CDR2 SMNVEV (reference sequence).

J is TRBJ2-3 and V is TRBV12-5; 7 bases are a match to TRBD1. The V and J ends lost 6 bases and 2 bases, in that order; junction bases with no gene match: 8. Germline V lookup: CDR1 LGHNT, CDR2 FRNRAP. The CDR3 has 15 amino acids. Written as DNA, the CDR3 is TGTGCTAGTGGGGTGGGCGACAGGGCCACAGATACGCAGTATTTT. It codes for CASGVGDRATDTQYF.

The V and J genes are TRBV2 and TRBJ1-1; no reliable D call. The V end was cut by 7 bases, the J end by 1 base, with 10 bases between. There are 13 residues in the CDR3. Germline V gives CDR1 SNHLY, CDR2 FYNNEI. CDR3 sequence (DNA): TGTGCCAGCACCTTAGAAACGAACACTGAAGCTTTCTTT. This codes for CASTLETNTEAFF.

The V and J genes are TRBV13 and TRBJ2-7, with a weak D call TRBD1 (5 bases). Per germline, CDR1 PRHDT and CDR2 FYEKMQ (reference sequence). There are 18 residues in the CDR3. V dropped 1 base and J dropped 0 bases, with 19 bases sitting between them. CDR3 nucleotides: TGTGCCAGCAGCTTAGCTTCTGGGGCAAGGGTGAGCTCCTACGAGCAGTACTTC. This gives the protein CASSLASGARVSSYEQYF.

V gene TRBV2 combines with J gene TRBJ2-7; 9 bases are a match to TRBD2. Germline CDR1 reads SNHLY; CDR2 reads FYNNEI. The CDR3 has 15 residues. V trimming: 8 bases; J trimming: 0 bases; junction bases outside the gene matches: 8. This CDR3 reads CASDLSGGSSYEQYF. The CDR3 coding sequence is TGTGCCAGCGATTTGAGCGGGGGGAGCTCCTACGAGCAGTACTTC.